This T cell receptor beta chain was recorded in a study of T cell responses to AZD1222 COVID-19 vaccine. General study findings and limits: No repertoire was sampled before or during the peak T cell response, only after it. Receipt of two AZD1222 doses was followed by a rise in Spike-specific TCR breadth and depth. With dominance at 160-218 and 743-854, vaccine-associated CD4 TCRs spanned spike.

Looked up from germline, CDR1 is MNHNS and CDR2 is SASEGT. This CDR3 has 18 amino acids. The V and J ends lost 3 bases and 1 base, in that order; junction bases with no gene match: 15. A remark on this clone: Its antigen is still unknown.

Sequencing was performed with immunoSEQ multiplex PCR; in TCRdb, only in-frame clones are kept and a portion is missing. The data hold roughly 100,000 clones, with 88% observed a single time. The TCR originated in an adult in good health. The source material was peripheral blood, sampled on day 0 of AZD1222 vaccination. The rearrangement links TRBV6-1 to TRBJ2-7; 7 nucleotides agree with TRBD1. CDR3 DNA: TGTGCCAGCAGTGATTGGTCGGGAAGGACAGGCCCATCCTACGAGCAGTACTTC. Its translation: CASSDWSGRTGPSYEQYF.